One and the same sample provided the 18 T cell receptor beta chains below, sequenced in a study of T cell responses to AZD1222 COVID-19 vaccine. TCRdb keeps only in-frame clones here, not all; method: immunoSEQ multiplex PCR. The data contain 99,000 or so clones, nearly 90% of them seen just once; the ten biggest clones take up approximately 2.9%. Here the sequenced sample was peripheral blood, taken on day 0 of AZD1222 vaccination. The receptors shown here come from an adult in good health.

The chain carries TRBV4-2 and TRBJ1-2, with no clear D. The CDR3 is 13 amino acids. V was pared by 1 base and J by 6 bases, with 9 bases between. CDR1 LGHNA and CDR2 YNFKEQ come from the germline V gene. CDR3 DNA: TGTGCCAGCAGCCAAGGAGCTCTCGATGGCTACACCTTC. Amino acid sequence: CASSQGALDGYTF.

This chain connects TRBV5-6 to TRBJ1-4; no clear D. Trimming took off 8 bases at V and 7 bases at J, with 18 bases between the two ends. The CDR3 is made up of 14 amino acids. Germline assignment: CDR1 SGHDT and CDR2 YYEEEE. The CDR3 sequence: CASAVRNGPEKLFF. In DNA, the CDR3 is TGTGCCAGTGCTGTGAGAAACGGGCCTGAAAAACTGTTTTTT.

The J gene is TRBJ1-5, the V gene TRBV2; D unclear. The germline V gene encodes CDR1 SNHLY and CDR2 FYNNEI. CDR3 length: 13 amino acids. Trimming took 3 bases from V and 3 from J, leaving 6 bases between them. CDR3 sequence (DNA): TGTGCCAGCAGTGACATGTCCAATCAGCCCCAGCATTTT. Residues: CASSDMSNQPQHF.

This clone has more than one count but fewer than ten. This rearrangement joins TRBV5-6 to TRBJ1-1; D is ambiguous. Germline V gives CDR1 SGHDT, CDR2 YYEEEE. This CDR3 spans 12 amino acids. V dropped 5 bases and J dropped 11 bases, with 16 bases sitting between them. DNA for the CDR3: TGTGCCAGCAGTCCTAAGTGGGGTCCGGCTTTCTTT. The encoded protein is CASSPKWGPAFF.

J is TRBJ2-3 and V is TRBV12-3 or TRBV12-4, with D unresolved. The CDR3 runs to 13 residues. V shed 3 bases and J shed 5 bases, with 9 bases lying between them. In nucleotides, the CDR3 is TGTGCCAGCAGTTTCGCTGGCGGAGATACGCAGTATTTT. Translation: CASSFAGGDTQYF.

The V and J genes are TRBV11-2 and TRBJ2-1; D not resolved. Germline lookup yields CDR1 SGHAT and CDR2 FQNNGV. This CDR3 contains 13 residues. V lost 4 bases and J lost 8, with 12 bases in between. This chain's CDR3 is CASSSRPYDEQFF. The CDR3 bases are TGTGCCAGCAGCTCCAGACCGTACGATGAGCAGTTCTTC. The full variable domain, completed using reference TRBV11-2 and TRBJ2-1, is EAGVAQSPRYKIIEKRQSVAFWCNPISGHATLYWYQQILGQGPKLLIQFQNNGVVDDSQLPKDRFSAERLKGVDSTLKIQPAKLEDSAVYLCASSSRPYDEQFFGPGTRLTVL.

The chain combines TRBV20-1 with TRBJ2-3, with D uncertain. CDR3 length: 14 residues. The V and J ends lost 3 bases and 2 bases respectively, with 12 bases between them. CDR1 is DFQATT and CDR2 is SNEGSKA in the germline V gene (reference sequence). The CDR3 nucleotides read TGCAGTGCTAGTGGGCTAGGGATCACAGATACGCAGTATTTT. Amino acids: CSASGLGITDTQYF.

The rearrangement uses TRBV19 and TRBJ2-7, with D possibly TRBD2 on 6 matching bases. CDR1 is LNHDA and CDR2 is SQIVND in the germline V gene (reference sequence). Trimming shortened V by 5 bases and J by 1 base, and 15 bases separated the two germline ends. The CDR3 is 15 residues long. The CDR3, as DNA: TGTGCCAGTAGTCGGGACTCCCGCGGATCCTACGAGCAGTACTTC. As protein: CASSRDSRGSYEQYF.

This clone was seen a few times. V gene TRBV12-5 combines with J gene TRBJ1-2; D possibly corresponds to TRBD1 (5 bases). Germline V CDR1 and CDR2: LGHNT, FRNRAP. V dropped 6 bases and J dropped 0 bases, with 5 bases sitting between them. The length of the CDR3 is 12 residues. The CDR3 is CASGDTNYGYTF. In DNA form, the CDR3 reads TGTGCTAGTGGGGACACTAACTATGGCTACACCTTC.

The CDR3 here is CASSRSSGGAGEQFF. The CDR3 bases are TGTGCCAGCAGTCGCTCTAGCGGGGGGGCAGGTGAGCAGTTCTTC. The chain employs TRBV6-5 and TRBJ2-1, with TRBD2 matching 12 bases. V lost 5 bases, J lost 9 bases, and 8 bases stayed unmatched. CDR3 size: 15 residues. Germline V gene sequence: CDR1 MNHEY, CDR2 SVGAGI.

The chain is built from TRBV6-4 and TRBJ2-5; 9 bases map to TRBD1. V dropped 2 bases and J dropped 4; count of bases not matched to a gene: 5. CDR3 length: 15 amino acids. The V gene's germline CDR1 is MRHNA and CDR2 SNTAGT. This CDR3 reads CASSDPGQGVETQYF. The CDR3 DNA follows: TGTGCCAGCAGTGACCCGGGACAGGGCGTAGAGACCCAGTACTTC.

This clone was seen a single time. V is TRBV5-6 and J is TRBJ2-4, with D unclear. Between the trimmed V and J ends, which lost 4 bases and 0 bases, there was a span of 17 bases. CDR3 length: 17 residues. CDR1 and CDR2 from the germline V gene are SGHDT and YYEEEE. The CDR3 sequence: CASSPPPGSLAKNIQYF. CDR3 sequence (DNA): TGTGCCAGCAGCCCCCCGCCAGGCTCATTAGCCAAAAACATTCAGTACTTC.

The chain links TRBV19 to TRBJ2-5; 7 bases are shared with TRBD2. Germline CDR1 and CDR2: LNHDA and SQIVND (reference sequence). The CDR3 length is 14 residues. V shed 3 bases and J 7 bases; nucleotides not matched to a gene: 8. CDR3 sequence: CASSIVASGGTQYF. The CDR3, as DNA: TGTGCCAGTAGTATTGTCGCTAGCGGTGGGACCCAGTACTTC.

The rearrangement joins TRBV27 to TRBJ1-1, with no clear D. Trimming left V 0 bases short and J 3 bases short, with 11 bases between. The CDR3 runs 15 residues. Germline CDR1 is MNHEY and CDR2 is SMNVEV (reference sequence). CDR3 amino acids: CASSLSYLGDTEAFF. The CDR3 DNA reads TGTGCCAGCAGTTTATCGTATTTGGGTGACACTGAAGCTTTCTTT.

The genes are TRBV3-1 (or the pseudogene TRBV3-2) and TRBJ1-1; D remains ambiguous. CDR3 length equals 12 residues. Per the germline V gene, CDR1 is LGHDT and CDR2 is YNNKEL (reference sequence). The V and J ends lost 1 base and 4 bases respectively, with 4 bases between them. CDR3 DNA sequence: TGTGCCAGCAGCCAAGGTCTCACTGAAGCTTTCTTT. Translation: CASSQGLTEAFF.

In its sample, this clone was seen once. This rearrangement joins TRBV7-2 to TRBJ2-2; the match to TRBD1 covers 9 bases. V shed 1 base, J shed 4 bases, and the junction held 7 bases outside the gene matches. The CDR3 sequence is 17 residues long. Germline V CDR1 and CDR2: SGHTA, FQGNSA. CDR3 nucleotide sequence: TGTGCCAGCAGCTTAGGCCACAGGGGGCAGACCACCGGGGAGCTGTTTTTT. Translation: CASSLGHRGQTTGELFF.

The J gene is TRBJ1-2, the V gene TRBV6-2 or TRBV6-3; D unresolved. The germline V gene has CDR1 MNHEY and CDR2 SVGEGT. CDR3 size: 13 residues. Trimming stripped 2 bases from V and 4 bases from J, with 8 bases between. Here the CDR3 reads CASSYGLGYGYTF. DNA of the CDR3: TGTGCCAGCAGTTACGGTCTGGGCTATGGCTACACCTTC.

V and J are TRBV9 and TRBJ2-2; D unresolved. CDR1 is SGDLS and CDR2 is YYNGEE in the germline V gene. This CDR3 comprises 14 residues. Trimming shortened V by 0 bases and J by 3 bases, and 6 bases separated the two germline ends. The CDR3 nucleotides read TGTGCCAGCAGCGTAGTGGCCCACACCGGGGAGCTGTTTTTT. This codes for CASSVVAHTGELFF.